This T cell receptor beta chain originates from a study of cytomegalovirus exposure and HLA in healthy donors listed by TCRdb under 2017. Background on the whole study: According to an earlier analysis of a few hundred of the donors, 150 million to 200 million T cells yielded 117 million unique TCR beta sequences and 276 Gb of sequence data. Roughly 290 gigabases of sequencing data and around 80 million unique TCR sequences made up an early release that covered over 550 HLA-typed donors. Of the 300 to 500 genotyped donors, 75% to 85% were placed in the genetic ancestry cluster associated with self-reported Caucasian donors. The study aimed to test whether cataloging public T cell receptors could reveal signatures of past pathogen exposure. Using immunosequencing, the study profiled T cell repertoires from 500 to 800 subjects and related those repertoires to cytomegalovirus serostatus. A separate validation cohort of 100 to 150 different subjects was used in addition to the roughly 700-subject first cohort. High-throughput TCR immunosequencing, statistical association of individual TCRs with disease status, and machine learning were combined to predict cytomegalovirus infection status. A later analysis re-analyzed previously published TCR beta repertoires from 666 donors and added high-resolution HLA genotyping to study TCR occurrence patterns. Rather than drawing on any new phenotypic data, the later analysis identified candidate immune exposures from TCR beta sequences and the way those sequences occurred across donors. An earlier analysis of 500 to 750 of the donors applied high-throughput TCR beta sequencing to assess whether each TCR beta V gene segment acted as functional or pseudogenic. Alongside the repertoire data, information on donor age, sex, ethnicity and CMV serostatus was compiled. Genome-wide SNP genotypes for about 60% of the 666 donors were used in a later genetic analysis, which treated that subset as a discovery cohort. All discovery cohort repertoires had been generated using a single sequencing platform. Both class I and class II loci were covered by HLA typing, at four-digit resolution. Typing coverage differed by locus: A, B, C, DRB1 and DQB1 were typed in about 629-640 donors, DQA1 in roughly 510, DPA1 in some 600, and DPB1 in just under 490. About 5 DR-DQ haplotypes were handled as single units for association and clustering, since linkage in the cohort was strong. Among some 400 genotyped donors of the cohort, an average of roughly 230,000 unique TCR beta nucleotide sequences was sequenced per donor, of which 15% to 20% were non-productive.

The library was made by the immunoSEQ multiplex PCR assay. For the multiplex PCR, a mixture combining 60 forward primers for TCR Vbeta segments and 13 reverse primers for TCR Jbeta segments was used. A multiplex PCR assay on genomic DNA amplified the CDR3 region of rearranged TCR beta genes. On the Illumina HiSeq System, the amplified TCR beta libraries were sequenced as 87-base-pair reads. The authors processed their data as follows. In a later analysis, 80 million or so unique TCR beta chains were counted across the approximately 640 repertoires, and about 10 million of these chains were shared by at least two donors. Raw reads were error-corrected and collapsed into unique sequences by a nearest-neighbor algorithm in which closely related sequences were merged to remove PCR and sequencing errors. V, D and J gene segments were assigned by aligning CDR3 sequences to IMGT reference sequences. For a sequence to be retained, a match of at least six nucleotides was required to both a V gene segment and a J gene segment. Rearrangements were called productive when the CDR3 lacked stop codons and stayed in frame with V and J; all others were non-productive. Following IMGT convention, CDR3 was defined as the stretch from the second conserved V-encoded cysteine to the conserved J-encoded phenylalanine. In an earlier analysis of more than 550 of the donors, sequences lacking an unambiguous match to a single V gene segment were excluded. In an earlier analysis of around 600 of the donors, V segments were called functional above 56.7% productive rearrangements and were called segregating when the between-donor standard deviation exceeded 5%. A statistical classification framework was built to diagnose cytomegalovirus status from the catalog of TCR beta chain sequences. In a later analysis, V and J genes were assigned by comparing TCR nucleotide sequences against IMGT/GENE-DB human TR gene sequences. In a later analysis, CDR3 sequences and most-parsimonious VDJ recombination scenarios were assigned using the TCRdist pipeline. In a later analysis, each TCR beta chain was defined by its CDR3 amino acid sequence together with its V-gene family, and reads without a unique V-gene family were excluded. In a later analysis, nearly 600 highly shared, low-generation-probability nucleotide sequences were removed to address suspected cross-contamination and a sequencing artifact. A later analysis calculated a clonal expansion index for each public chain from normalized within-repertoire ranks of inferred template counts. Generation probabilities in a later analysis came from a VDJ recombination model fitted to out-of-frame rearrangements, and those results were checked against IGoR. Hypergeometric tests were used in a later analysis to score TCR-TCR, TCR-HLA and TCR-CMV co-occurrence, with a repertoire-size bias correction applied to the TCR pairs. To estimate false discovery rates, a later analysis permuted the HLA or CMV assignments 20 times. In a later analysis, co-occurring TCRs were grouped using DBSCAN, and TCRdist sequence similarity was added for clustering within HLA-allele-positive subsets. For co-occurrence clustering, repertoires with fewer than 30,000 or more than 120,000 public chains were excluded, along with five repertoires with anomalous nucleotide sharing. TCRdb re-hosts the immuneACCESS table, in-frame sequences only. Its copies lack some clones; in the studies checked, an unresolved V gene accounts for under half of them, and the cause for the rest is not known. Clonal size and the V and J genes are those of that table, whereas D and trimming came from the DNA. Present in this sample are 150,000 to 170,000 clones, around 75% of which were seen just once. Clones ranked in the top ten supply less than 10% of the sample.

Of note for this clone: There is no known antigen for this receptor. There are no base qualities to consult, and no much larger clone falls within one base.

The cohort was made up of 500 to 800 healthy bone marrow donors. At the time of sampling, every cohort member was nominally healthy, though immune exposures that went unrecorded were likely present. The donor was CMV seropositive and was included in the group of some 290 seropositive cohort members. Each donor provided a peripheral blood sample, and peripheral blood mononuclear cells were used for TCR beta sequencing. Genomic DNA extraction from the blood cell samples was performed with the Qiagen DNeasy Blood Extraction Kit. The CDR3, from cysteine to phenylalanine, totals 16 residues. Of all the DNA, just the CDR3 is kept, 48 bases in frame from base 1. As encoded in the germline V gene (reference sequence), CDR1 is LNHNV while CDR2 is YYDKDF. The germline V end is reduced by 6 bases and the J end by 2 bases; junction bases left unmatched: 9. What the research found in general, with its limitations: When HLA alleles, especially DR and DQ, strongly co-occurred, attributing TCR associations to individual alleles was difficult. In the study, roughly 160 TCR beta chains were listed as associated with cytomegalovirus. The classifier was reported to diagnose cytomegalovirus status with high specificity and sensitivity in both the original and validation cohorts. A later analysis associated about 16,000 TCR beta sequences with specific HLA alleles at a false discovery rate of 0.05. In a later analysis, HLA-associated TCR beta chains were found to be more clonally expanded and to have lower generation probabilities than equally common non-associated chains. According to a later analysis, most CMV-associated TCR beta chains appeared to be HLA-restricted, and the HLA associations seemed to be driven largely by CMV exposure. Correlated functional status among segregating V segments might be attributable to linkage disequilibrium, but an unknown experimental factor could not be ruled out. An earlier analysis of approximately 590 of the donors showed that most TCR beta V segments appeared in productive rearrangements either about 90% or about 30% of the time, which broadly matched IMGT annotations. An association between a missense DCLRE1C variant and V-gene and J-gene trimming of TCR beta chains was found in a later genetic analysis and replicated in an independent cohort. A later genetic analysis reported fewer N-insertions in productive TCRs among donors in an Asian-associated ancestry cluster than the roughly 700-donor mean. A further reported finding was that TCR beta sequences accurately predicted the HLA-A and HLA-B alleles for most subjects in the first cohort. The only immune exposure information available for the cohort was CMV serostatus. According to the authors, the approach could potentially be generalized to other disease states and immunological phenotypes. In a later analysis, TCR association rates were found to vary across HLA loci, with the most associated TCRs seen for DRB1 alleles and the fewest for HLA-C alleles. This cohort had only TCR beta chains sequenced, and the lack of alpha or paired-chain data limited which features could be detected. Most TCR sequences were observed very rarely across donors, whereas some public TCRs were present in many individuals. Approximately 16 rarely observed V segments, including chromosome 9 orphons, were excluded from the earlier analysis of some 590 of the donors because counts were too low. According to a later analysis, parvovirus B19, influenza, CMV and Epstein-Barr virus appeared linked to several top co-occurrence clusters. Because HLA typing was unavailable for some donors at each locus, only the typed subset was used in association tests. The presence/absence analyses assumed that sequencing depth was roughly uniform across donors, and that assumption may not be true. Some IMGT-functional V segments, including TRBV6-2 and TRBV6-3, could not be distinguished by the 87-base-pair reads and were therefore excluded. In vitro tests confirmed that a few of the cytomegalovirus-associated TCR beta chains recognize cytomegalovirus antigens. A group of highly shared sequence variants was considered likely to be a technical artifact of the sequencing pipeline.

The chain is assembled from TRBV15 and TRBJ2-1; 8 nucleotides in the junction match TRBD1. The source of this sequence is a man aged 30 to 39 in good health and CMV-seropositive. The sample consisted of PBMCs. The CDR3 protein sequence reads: CATRDSGTGAYNEQFF. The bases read TGTGCCACCAGGGATTCCGGGACAGGCGCCTACAATGAGCAGTTCTTC.